This TCR beta chain is from a study of CD4+ T cells in melanoma. General study findings and limits: A reported correlation linked neoantigen-specific CD4+ T cells to CD8+, macrophage and B cell function. Neoantigen-specific CD4+ T cells in melanoma reportedly had diverse differentiation states.

In germline, CDR1 is MNHEY, CDR2 SMNVEV (reference sequence). V dropped 3 bases and J dropped 2; count of bases not matched to a gene: 4. CDR3 length: 14 residues. A note on this clone: No antigen is known for it.

Clones were read by immunoSEQ multiplex PCR, and TCRdb kept only the in-frame ones, dropping some. The data contain roughly 120,000 clones, about 92% of them seen just once; the ten biggest clones take up 3% to 4%. The chain couples TRBV27 to TRBJ2-7, with 7 bases that match TRBD1. The specimen sequenced was peripheral blood. This TCR came from a human donor with melanoma. The CDR3 spells CASSLRQGPYEQYF. The DNA for the CDR3 is TGTGCCAGCAGTTTGAGACAGGGTCCCTACGAGCAGTACTTC.